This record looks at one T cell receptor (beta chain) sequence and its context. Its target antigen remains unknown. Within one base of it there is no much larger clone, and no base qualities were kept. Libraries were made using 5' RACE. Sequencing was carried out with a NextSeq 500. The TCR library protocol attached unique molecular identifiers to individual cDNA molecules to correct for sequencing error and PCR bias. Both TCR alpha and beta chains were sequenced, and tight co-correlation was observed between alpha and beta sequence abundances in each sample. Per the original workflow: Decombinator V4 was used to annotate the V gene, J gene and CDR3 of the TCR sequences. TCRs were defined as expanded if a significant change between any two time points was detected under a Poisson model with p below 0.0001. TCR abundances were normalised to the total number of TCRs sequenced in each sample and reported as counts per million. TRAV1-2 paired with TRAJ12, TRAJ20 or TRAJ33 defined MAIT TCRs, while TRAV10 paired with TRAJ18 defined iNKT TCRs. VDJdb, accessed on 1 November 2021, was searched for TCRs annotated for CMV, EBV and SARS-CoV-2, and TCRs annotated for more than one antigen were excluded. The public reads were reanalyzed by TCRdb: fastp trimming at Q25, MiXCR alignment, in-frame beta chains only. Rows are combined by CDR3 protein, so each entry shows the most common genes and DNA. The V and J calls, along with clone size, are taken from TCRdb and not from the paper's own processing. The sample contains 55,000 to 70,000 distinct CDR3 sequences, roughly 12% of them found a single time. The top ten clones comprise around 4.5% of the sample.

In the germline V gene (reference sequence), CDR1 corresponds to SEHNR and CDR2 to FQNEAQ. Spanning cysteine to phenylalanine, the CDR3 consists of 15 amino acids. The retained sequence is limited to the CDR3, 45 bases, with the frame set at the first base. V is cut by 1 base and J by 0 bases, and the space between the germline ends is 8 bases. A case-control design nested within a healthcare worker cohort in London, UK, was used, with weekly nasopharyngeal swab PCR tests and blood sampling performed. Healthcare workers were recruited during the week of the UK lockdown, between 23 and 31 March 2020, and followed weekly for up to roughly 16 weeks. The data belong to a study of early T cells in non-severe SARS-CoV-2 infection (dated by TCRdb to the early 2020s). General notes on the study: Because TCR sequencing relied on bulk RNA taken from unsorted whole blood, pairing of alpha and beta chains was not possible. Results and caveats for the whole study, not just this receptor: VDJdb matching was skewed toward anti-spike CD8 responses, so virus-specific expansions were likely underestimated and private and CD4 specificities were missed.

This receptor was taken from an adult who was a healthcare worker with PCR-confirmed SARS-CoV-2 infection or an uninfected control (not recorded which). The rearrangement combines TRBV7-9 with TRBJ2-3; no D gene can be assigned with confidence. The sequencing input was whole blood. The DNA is TGTGCCAGCAGCTTAGGTTACGGGAGCACAGATACGCAGTATTTT. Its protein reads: CASSLGYGSTDTQYF.